Shown below are 21 T cell receptor beta chains from a single sample sequenced in a study of shared clonotypes between healthy human individuals (TCRdb year 2020). CD8 naive samples were obtained by positive selection for CCR7 among CD45RO-negative cells, yielding a CD45RA+CCR7+ population from which TemRA cells were excluded. Libraries were built with the immunoSEQ multiplex PCR assay. TCRdb's version of the immuneACCESS table is confined to in-frame rearrangements and falls short of the full clone set. An unresolved V gene accounts for under half of the shortfall where checked; the remainder is of unknown origin. Recorded for this sample are approximately 740,000 clones; approximately 92% of them occurred a single time. The ten top clones hold 24% of the sample. What was sequenced was naive CD8+ T cells sorted from blood. According to the study, the label for this sample's cell subset or site signals: CD45RA+CCR7+. These TCRs come from a man aged 25 to 40 in good health.

V gene TRBV5-1 combines with J gene TRBJ2-3; D gene unclear. This CDR3 has 12 amino acids. With 1 base removed from V and 5 bases from J, the gap between germline ends came to 5 bases. Looked up from germline, CDR1 is SGHRS and CDR2 is YFSETQ. CDR3: CASSLYRDTQYF. Here the CDR3 DNA reads TGCGCCAGCAGCTTGTATCGAGATACGCAGTATTTT.

CDR3 in DNA: TGTGCCAGCAGCCCATGGGAAGGAATGAACACTGAAGCTTTCTTT. This gives the protein CASSPWEGMNTEAFF. The J gene is TRBJ1-1, the V gene TRBV7-9, with D hard to call. Germline assignment: CDR1 SEHNR and CDR2 FQNEAQ (reference sequence). The CDR3 covers 15 residues. V was shortened by 5 bases and J by 0 bases, with 13 bases between the two germline ends.

This chain connects TRBV18 to TRBJ2-1; TRBD1 matches 7 bases. With 0 bases clipped from V and 4 bases from J, the junction kept 12 bases outside the gene matches. In germline, CDR1 is KGHSH, CDR2 LQKENI. The CDR3 is 18 residues long. CDR3 nucleotide sequence: TGTGCCAGCTCACCACCTTCTGCTCCGGGACAGTTTTACAATGAGCAGTTCTTC. It specifies CASSPPSAPGQFYNEQFF.

Regarding this clone: Other DNA sequences in the same sample also yield this CDR3. This chain uses TRBV13 with TRBJ1-5; TRBD1 is a possible D gene (5 bases). Germline CDR1 reads PRHDT; CDR2 reads FYEKMQ (reference sequence). The length of the CDR3 is 15 residues. The V gene lost 0 bases and the J gene lost 2 bases, with 8 bases spanning the gap. CDR3 nucleotide sequence: TGTGCCAGCAGCTTAGGAGGGGTTGGCAATCAGCCCCAGCATTTT. It codes for CASSLGGVGNQPQHF.

This chain joins TRBV7-2 and TRBJ1-3, with D unresolved. Trimming removed 4 bases from V and 0 bases from J, with 10 bases in between. In germline, CDR1 is SGHTA, CDR2 FQGNSA. The CDR3 sequence is 15 residues long. CDR3 region: CASSYDSVSGNTIYF. CDR3 in DNA: TGTGCCAGCAGCTACGATTCGGTCTCTGGAAACACCATATATTTT.

The chain uses TRBV19 and TRBJ2-1; the match to TRBD2 covers 13 bases. J gave up 5 bases and V 3 bases, and 16 bases lay outside the gene matches. The CDR3 is 20 residues long. The V gene's germline CDR1 is LNHDA and CDR2 SQIVND (reference sequence). CDR3 sequence (DNA): TGTGCCAGTAGTATTTATCACGGACTAGCGGGAGTCGGAATGAACAATGAGCAGTTCTTC. Amino acids: CASSIYHGLAGVGMNNEQFF.

This clone showed up just once. The genes are TRBV4-3 and TRBJ2-1; 8 bases are shared with TRBD2. Germline-derived CDR1 and CDR2 are LGHNA and YSLEER. V gave up 0 bases and J gave up 3 bases; unmatched junction bases: 7. This CDR3 contains 17 residues. CDR3 DNA sequence: TGCGCCAGCAGCCAAGAAGGGCCGGGAGGGGGCTACAATGAGCAGTTCTTC. Translating it yields CASSQEGPGGGYNEQFF.

This clone was observed a single time. The CDR3 reads CASSPTGSGNTIYF. DNA of the CDR3: TGTGCCAGCAGCCCGACAGGGTCTGGAAACACCATATATTTT. The V and J genes are TRBV7-2 and TRBJ1-3; TRBD1 agrees at 7 bases. The CDR3 runs to 14 residues. J gave up 1 base and V 5 bases, and 2 bases lay outside the gene matches. CDR1 SGHTA and CDR2 FQGNSA come from the germline V gene.

J is TRBJ2-7 and V is TRBV5-3, with D possibly being TRBD2 (6 bases). TRBV5-3 is assigned to the ORF class and has an uncertain function. Trimming removed 0 bases at V and 1 base at J, with 17 bases between. The CDR3 totals 17 residues. The CDR3, as DNA: TGTGCCAGAAGCTTGGCTTTACGGGGGTCCGGTTCCTACGAGCAGTACTTC. It yields the protein CARSLALRGSGSYEQYF.

This clone was observed a handful of times. Other nucleotide sequences in the sample specify the same CDR3. This sequence joins TRBV7-9 and TRBJ2-1; D gene ambiguous. Germline V gives CDR1 SEHNR, CDR2 FQNEAQ (reference sequence). This CDR3 region has 10 residues. The V and J ends lost 3 bases and 10 bases respectively, with 4 bases between them. The CDR3 sequence is CASSLGEQFF. The CDR3 nucleotides are TGTGCCAGCAGCTTGGGCGAGCAGTTCTTC.

To note about this clone: The junction does not match germline at one end; this may be a read error. This chain joins TRBV7-6 and TRBJ2-1; 8 bases map to TRBD1. The CDR3 has 20 amino acids. Germline V lookup: CDR1 SGHVS, CDR2 FNYEAQ. This CDR3 is CASSLVPTGTGPRSDNEQFF. The CDR3 nucleotides read TGTGCCAGCAGCTTAGTCCCTACCGGGACAGGCCCTCGCTCCGACAATGAGCAGTTCTTC. Full variable domain (remainder filled in from reference TRBV7-6 and TRBJ2-1): GAGVSQSPRYKVTKRGQDVALRCDPISGHVSLYWYRQALGQGPEFLTYFNYEAQQDKSGLPNDRFSAERPEGSISTLTIQRTEQRDSAMYRCASSLVPTGTGPRSDNEQFFGPGTRLTVL.

The chain recombines TRBV27 with TRBJ2-7; tentative D call: TRBD1 (6 bases). Trimming removed 5 bases from V and 4 bases from J, with 18 bases in between. The CDR3 consists of 15 residues. Germline lookup yields CDR1 MNHEY and CDR2 SMNVEV (reference sequence). CDR3 in DNA: TGTGCCAGCAGTGGTTACAGGGCCCACTCGTACGAGCAGTACTTC. Protein sequence: CASSGYRAHSYEQYF.

J is TRBJ2-7 and V is TRBV11-2; 11 bases agree with TRBD2. The V and J ends lost 5 bases and 6 bases, in that order; junction bases with no gene match: 12. Per germline, CDR1 SGHAT and CDR2 FQNNGV. This CDR3 region has 16 residues. The CDR3 nucleotides are TGTGCCAGCAGCGCCTGGACTAGCGGGTCGGAAGGCGAGCAGTACTTC. It yields the protein CASSAWTSGSEGEQYF.

The chain has TRBV7-9 and TRBJ1-5; D unclear. The V gene's germline CDR1 is SEHNR and CDR2 FQNEAQ (reference sequence). Trimming left V 5 bases short and J 6 bases short, with 8 bases between. This CDR3 is built from 12 residues. CDR3 loop: CASSPGVQPQHF. The CDR3, as DNA: TGTGCCAGCAGCCCTGGGGTTCAGCCCCAGCATTTT.

V gene TRBV7-2 combines with J gene TRBJ2-1; 8 positions match TRBD1. Looked up from germline, CDR1 is SGHTA and CDR2 is FQGNSA. After removal of 3 bases from V and 1 base from J, the junction contained 8 bases not matched to a gene. The CDR3 consists of 17 residues. The CDR3 reads CASSFPTGGGSYNEQFF. CDR3 DNA: TGTGCCAGCAGCTTCCCTACAGGGGGAGGATCCTACAATGAGCAGTTCTTC.

This chain uses TRBV6-1 with TRBJ2-1; a weak D match, TRBD2 (5 bases). Per germline, CDR1 MNHNS and CDR2 SASEGT. This CDR3 region has 22 residues. The V end was cut by 1 base, the J end by 0 bases, with 28 bases between. This CDR3 is CASSEGWIATNPKSPSYNEQFF. CDR3 bases: TGTGCCAGCAGTGAAGGCTGGATAGCGACTAACCCTAAGTCTCCCTCCTACAATGAGCAGTTCTTC.

A remark on this clone: Other nucleotide sequences from this sample produce the same CDR3. The chain is built from TRBV19 and TRBJ2-7; the match to TRBD1 covers 7 bases. CDR3 length: 14 amino acids. V shed 3 bases, J shed 1 base, and the junction held 3 bases outside the gene matches. Germline V lookup: CDR1 LNHDA, CDR2 SQIVND (reference sequence). The CDR3 DNA is TGTGCCAGTAGTATTGCAGGGGGTTCCTACGAGCAGTACTTC. It is translated as CASSIAGGSYEQYF.

This rearrangement joins TRBV7-9 to TRBJ1-2; unclear D gene. The V gene's germline CDR1 is SEHNR and CDR2 FQNEAQ (reference sequence). CDR3 length equals 15 residues. V lost 8 bases, J lost 7 bases, and 23 bases lay in between. The DNA for the CDR3 is TGTGCCAGCCAACCCCCGTCGCGGCTAACGGGTGGCTACACCTTC. It specifies CASQPPSRLTGGYTF.

The chain recombines TRBV29-1 with TRBJ2-1; D gene unclear. The V gene lost 7 bases and the J gene lost 1 base, with 11 bases spanning the gap. The CDR3 runs to 13 residues. CDR1 SQVTM and CDR2 ANQGSEA come from the germline V gene. The CDR3: CSADSGSYNEQFF. CDR3 DNA: TGCAGCGCTGATAGTGGTTCCTACAATGAGCAGTTCTTC.

The chain couples TRBV15 to TRBJ2-2; a weak D match, TRBD1 (6 bases). V dropped 0 bases and J dropped 5 bases, with 16 bases sitting between them. This CDR3 has 17 residues. CDR1 LNHNV and CDR2 YYDKDF come from the germline V gene (reference sequence). In DNA form, the CDR3 reads TGTGCCACCAGCAGAGATCGGGGAACAGGGAGAACCGGGGAGCTGTTTTTT. Its translation: CATSRDRGTGRTGELFF.

This clone showed up just a few times. This chain joins TRBV7-9 and TRBJ2-2, with TRBD2 matching 7 bases. Germline CDR1 SEHNR, CDR2 FQNEAQ (reference sequence). The V segment lost 4 bases and the J segment 5 bases; nucleotides outside the gene matches: 13. The length of the CDR3 is 17 residues. The DNA of the CDR3 is TGTGCCAGCAGCTCCGATCGCAGCGGGAAAAGGACCGGGGAGCTGTTTTTT. Its protein is CASSSDRSGKRTGELFF. Full variable domain (rest looked up from reference TRBV7-9 and TRBJ2-2): DTGVSQNPRHKITKRGQNVTFRCDPISEHNRLYWYRQTLGQGPEFLTYFQNEAQLEKSRLLSDRFSAERPKGSFSTLEIQRTEQGDSAMYLCASSSDRSGKRTGELFFGEGSRLTVL.